What follows are 25 T cell receptor beta chains derived from one specimen sequenced in a study of blood T cell repertoires in COVID-19 (dated by TCRdb to the early 2020s). Receptors were amplified or captured by the immunoSEQ multiplex PCR assay. Entries here come from immuneACCESS through TCRdb and include only in-frame sequences with V and J called. Some clones fail to appear in such tables; in the studies checked, an unresolved V gene covers under half of the shortfall, and the cause of the remainder is unknown. Present in this sample are about 200,000 clones, approximately 81% of which were seen just once. Roughly a sixth of the sample is held by the ten biggest clonotypes. The sample was PBMCs or T cells enriched from blood (not recorded which). The receptors here all came from a man in his forties who had recovered from COVID-19.

The chain links TRBV3-1 (or the pseudogene TRBV3-2) to TRBJ2-1, with D perhaps matching TRBD2 (5 bases). Germline V gene data show CDR1 as LGHDT and CDR2 as YNNKEL (reference sequence). CDR3 size: 13 residues. V shed 2 bases and J shed 6 bases, with 8 bases lying between them. The CDR3 DNA is TGTGCCAGCAGCCAAATGGGGAGCAATGAGCAGTTCTTC. Protein: CASSQMGSNEQFF.

V is TRBV5-4 and J is TRBJ1-1; D gene unclear. Germline lookup yields CDR1 SGHNT and CDR2 YYREEE (reference sequence). The CDR3 contains 14 residues. V was trimmed by 4 bases and J by 7 bases, leaving 17 bases between them. CDR3 sequence reads: CASSMADARFEAFF. CDR3 bases: TGTGCCAGCAGCATGGCCGACGCGAGGTTTGAAGCTTTCTTT.

The chain recombines TRBV4-3 with TRBJ2-1; 12 bases line up with TRBD2. Germline CDR1 is LGHNA and CDR2 is YSLEER. This CDR3 contains 17 residues. With V trimmed by 2 bases and J by 8 bases, 10 bases remained unmatched. CDR3 sequence: CASSQRLAGVSGYEQFF. The CDR3, as DNA: TGCGCCAGCAGCCAAAGACTAGCGGGAGTCTCGGGATATGAGCAGTTCTTC.

The DNA of the CDR3 is TGTGCCAGCAGCCAAGCAGCAGGGGCATTGGGCTACACCTTC. Its protein is CASSQAAGALGYTF. The rearrangement links TRBV3-1 (or the pseudogene TRBV3-2) to TRBJ1-2; weak D call: TRBD1 (6 bases). CDR1 and CDR2 (germline): LGHDT, YNNKEL (reference sequence). V shed 1 base and J shed 8 bases, with 14 bases lying between them. This CDR3 has 14 amino acids.

CDR3 DNA sequence: TGTGCCACCAGCAGAGAACCAGCGTCCGTTGTGGTTAGCACAGATACGCAGTATTTT. Translation: CATSREPASVVVSTDTQYF. The chain recombines TRBV15 with TRBJ2-3, with D unclear. The CDR3 contains 19 residues. V was pared by 0 bases and J by 0 bases, with 19 bases between. Germline loops: CDR1 LNHNV, CDR2 YYDKDF (reference sequence).

This clone was seen only a few times. The genes are TRBV10-3 and TRBJ2-1, with D perhaps TRBD2 (7 bases). The CDR3 loop spans 14 amino acids. Trimming cost V 6 bases and J 7 bases, with 16 bases left between them. The germline V gene encodes CDR1 ENHRY and CDR2 SYGVKD. The CDR3 spells CAIRASGGGNEQFF. CDR3 coding DNA: TGTGCCATCAGAGCTAGCGGAGGGGGGAATGAGCAGTTCTTC.

The V gene is TRBV4-1, the J gene TRBJ1-5; TRBD1 is a possible D gene (6 bases). V was clipped by 0 bases and J by 0 bases, with 9 bases between them. The CDR3 extends over 16 amino acids. The germline V gene has CDR1 MGHRA and CDR2 YSYEKL. The CDR3 bases are TGCGCCAGCAGCCAAGAAGGACAGAATAGCAATCAGCCCCAGCATTTT. The encoded protein is CASSQEGQNSNQPQHF.

A single count supports this clone. This sequence joins TRBV11-3 and TRBJ2-7, with D possibly matching TRBD2 (5 bases). Germline loops: CDR1 SGHNT, CDR2 YENEEA. This CDR3 has 14 residues. V gave up 4 bases and J gave up 0 bases, with 10 bases separating them. CDR3 DNA sequence: TGTGCCAGCAGCTCAACGGAGGACTCCTACGAGCAGTACTTC. Translation: CASSSTEDSYEQYF.

V gene TRBV10-3 combines with J gene TRBJ2-7; 10 bases align to TRBD2. From germline, CDR1 is ENHRY and CDR2 SYGVKD. The CDR3 has 13 residues. V was clipped by 8 bases and J by 8 bases; unmatched bases: 9. CDR3 in DNA: TGTGCCATCCTACAGCGGGAGGGGGGGCAGCAGTACTTC. This translates into CAILQREGGQQYF.

The chain has TRBV19 and TRBJ1-1; possible D gene TRBD1, 6 bases. CDR3 length: 14 residues. Trimming pared 5 bases from V and 1 base from J, leaving 11 bases between. CDR1 and CDR2 (germline): LNHDA, SQIVND (reference sequence). CDR3 sequence reads: CASSYGTPNTEAFF. The CDR3 DNA follows: TGTGCCAGTAGTTATGGGACACCGAACACTGAAGCTTTCTTT.

This chain joins TRBV5-1 and TRBJ1-3; no definite D call. Germline CDR1 and CDR2: SGHRS and YFSETQ. V lost 4 bases and J 0 bases, leaving 11 bases between the germline ends. CDR3 size: 15 residues. Here the CDR3 DNA reads TGCGCCAGCAGCCCATCACTGAGCTCTGGAAACACCATATATTTT. Encoded protein: CASSPSLSSGNTIYF.

About this clone: The junction differs from germline at one of its ends, possibly a read error. The rearrangement joins TRBV2 to TRBJ1-5; 7 bases map to TRBD1. CDR3 length equals 15 residues. Germline CDR1 and CDR2: SNHLY and FYNNEI. The CDR3 coding sequence is TGTGCCAGCAGGGAAGCGACAGGGTTGGATCAGCCCCAGCATTTT. Its translation is CASREATGLDQPQHF.

CDR3: CASSLIATSWNTEAFF. Written as DNA, the CDR3 is TGTGCCAGCAGCTTAATAGCGACAAGCTGGAACACTGAAGCTTTCTTT. The chain joins TRBV7-9 to TRBJ1-1, with no clear D. Germline V gene lookup returns CDR1 SEHNR and CDR2 FQNEAQ (reference sequence). The ends were cut back, 2 bases at V and 1 base at J, with 14 bases in the middle. This CDR3 contains 16 residues.

V is TRBV28 and J is TRBJ2-2; a weak D match, TRBD2 (5 bases). The V end was cut by 5 bases, the J end by 3 bases, with 10 bases between. The length of the CDR3 is 14 residues. Germline loops: CDR1 MDHEN, CDR2 SYDVKM. The CDR3 DNA reads as TGTGCCAGCAGTCCGGACTCTTACACCGGGGAGCTGTTTTTT. The encoded protein is CASSPDSYTGELFF.

The chain carries TRBV7-8 and TRBJ1-5; unclear D gene. Germline values: CDR1 SGHVS, CDR2 FQNEAQ. Trimming removed 5 bases from V and 11 bases from J, with 28 bases in between. CDR3 length: 17 amino acids. The CDR3: CASSLLDPPGGLLTQHF. CDR3 in DNA: TGTGCCAGCAGCCTTCTTGACCCCCCCGGAGGGTTGCTGACCCAGCATTTT.

This chain uses TRBV7-2 with TRBJ2-3; TRBD2 is a possible D gene (6 bases). CDR3 length: 13 residues. Per germline, CDR1 SGHTA and CDR2 FQGNSA. V was trimmed by 3 bases and J by 5 bases, leaving 9 bases between them. The CDR3 loop is CASSLLTRDTQYF. The CDR3, as DNA: TGTGCCAGCAGCTTGCTGACTAGAGATACGCAGTATTTT.

This clone was recorded once. This chain links TRBV6-6 with TRBJ2-7, with a tentative D call TRBD2 (6 bases). V dropped 5 bases and J dropped 0 bases, with 17 bases sitting between them. The length of the CDR3 is 16 residues. Germline V lookup: CDR1 MNHNY, CDR2 SVGAGI (reference sequence). CDR3 coding DNA: TGTGCCAGCAGTCGAACACCGGGACTTATCTCCTACGAGCAGTACTTC. Amino acids: CASSRTPGLISYEQYF.

The CDR3: CASSQVAGGPHEQYF. The CDR3 nucleotides read TGTGCCAGCAGCCAAGTAGCGGGAGGGCCCCACGAGCAGTACTTC. The chain carries TRBV3-1 (or the pseudogene TRBV3-2) and TRBJ2-7; 11 bases line up with TRBD2. The CDR3 covers 15 residues. CDR1 and CDR2 (germline): LGHDT, YNNKEL (reference sequence). J lost 5 bases, V lost 1 base, and 4 bases had no gene match.

The chain employs TRBV10-1 and TRBJ2-1; 13 positions agree with TRBD2. The germline gives CDR1 WNHNN, CDR2 SYGVQD (reference sequence). The length of the CDR3 is 15 residues. With 6 bases clipped from V and 7 bases from J, the junction kept 6 bases outside the gene matches. In DNA, the CDR3 is TGCGCCAGCAGCACCGGGACTAGCGGGGCTAATGAGCAGTTCTTC. This translates into CASSTGTSGANEQFF.

The V gene is TRBV6-5, the J gene TRBJ2-7, with 11 nucleotides matching TRBD2. Germline V lookup: CDR1 MNHEY, CDR2 SVGAGI. After removal of 6 bases from V and 5 bases from J, the junction contained 6 bases not matched to a gene. This CDR3 has 14 amino acids. The CDR3 spells CASRSSGRFDEQYF. For the CDR3, the DNA is TGTGCCAGCAGGTCTAGCGGGAGGTTCGACGAGCAGTACTTC.

This rearrangement joins TRBV5-4 to TRBJ2-7; maybe TRBD2 (5 bases). CDR1 SGHNT and CDR2 YYREEE come from the germline V gene (reference sequence). V was trimmed by 3 bases and J by 0 bases, leaving 10 bases between them. The CDR3 has 14 amino acids. CDR3 sequence reads: CASSSGLSSYEQYF. The CDR3 DNA reads TGTGCCAGCAGCTCCGGACTTTCCTCCTACGAGCAGTACTTC.

This chain links TRBV19 with TRBJ2-3; 11 positions agree with TRBD1. This CDR3 has 15 residues. The germline V gene encodes CDR1 LNHDA and CDR2 SQIVND (reference sequence). V shed 4 bases, J shed 3 bases, and the junction held 3 bases outside the gene matches. CDR3 sequence reads: CASSTDRGRTDTQYF. CDR3 in DNA: TGTGCCAGTAGTACGGACAGGGGGCGGACAGATACGCAGTATTTT.

This clone was seen a single time. The chain uses TRBV10-1 and TRBJ2-2, with TRBD1 matching 7 bases. V was clipped by 6 bases and J by 4 bases; unmatched bases: 8. The CDR3 loop spans 15 amino acids. Germline V gene lookup returns CDR1 WNHNN and CDR2 SYGVQD (reference sequence). CDR3 in DNA: TGCGCCAGCAGCCGGGACAGCAGTCTCACCGGGGAGCTGTTTTTT. As protein: CASSRDSSLTGELFF.

This clone was picked up a small number of times. The V and J genes are TRBV7-9 and TRBJ2-2; D is unresolved. Germline V gene data show CDR1 as SEHNR and CDR2 as FQNEAQ (reference sequence). This CDR3 has 14 amino acids. Trimming cost V 2 bases and J 5 bases, with 9 bases left between them. The CDR3 bases are TGTGCCAGCAGCTTAACAGTCTCTACCGGGGAGCTGTTTTTT. Translation gives CASSLTVSTGELFF.

V usage is TRBV2 and J usage is TRBJ2-7; TRBD1 agrees at 9 bases. V lost 7 bases to trimming and J lost 1 base; unmatched junction nucleotides: 8. This CDR3 is 15 amino acids long. Germline CDR1 SNHLY, CDR2 FYNNEI. The CDR3 nucleotides are TGTGCCAGCAAAGGCGGGACAGGGACATCCTACGAGCAGTACTTC. This gives the protein CASKGGTGTSYEQYF.